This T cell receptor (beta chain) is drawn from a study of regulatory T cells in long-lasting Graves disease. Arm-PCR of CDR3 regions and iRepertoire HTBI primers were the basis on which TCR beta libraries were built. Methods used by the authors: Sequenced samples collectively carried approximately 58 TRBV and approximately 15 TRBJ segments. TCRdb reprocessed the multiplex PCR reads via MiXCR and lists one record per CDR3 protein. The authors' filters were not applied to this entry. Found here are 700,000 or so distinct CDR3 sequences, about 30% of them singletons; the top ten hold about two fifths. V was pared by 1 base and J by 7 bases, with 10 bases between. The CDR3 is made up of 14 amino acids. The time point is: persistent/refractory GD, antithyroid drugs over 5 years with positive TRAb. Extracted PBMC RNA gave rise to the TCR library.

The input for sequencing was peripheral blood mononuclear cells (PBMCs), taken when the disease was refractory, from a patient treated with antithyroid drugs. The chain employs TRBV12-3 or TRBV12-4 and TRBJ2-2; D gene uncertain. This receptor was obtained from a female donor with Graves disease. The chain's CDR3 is CASSLVSSGGELFF. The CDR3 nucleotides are TGTGCCAGCAGTTTAGTTTCATCGGGCGGGGAGCTGTTTTTT.